One sample yielded the 16 T cell receptor beta chains listed below, sequenced in a study of blood T cell repertoires in COVID-19. Only in-frame clones appear in the TCRdb table, and some are missing; sequencing was by immunoSEQ multiplex PCR. The data show around 400,000 clones, approximately 91% seen once. Sample: PBMCs or T cells enriched from blood (not recorded which). The receptors were gathered from a woman under 30 who had been exposed to COVID-19.

The sample holds one count of this clone. This same CDR3 is encoded by further DNA sequences in the sample. The chain links TRBV5-1 to TRBJ1-6; 7 nucleotides agree with TRBD1. The length of the CDR3 is 14 residues. CDR1 SGHRS and CDR2 YFSETQ come from the germline V gene. The V gene end was trimmed by 2 bases and the J gene end by 8 bases; junction bases not matched to a gene: 4. In nucleotides, the CDR3 is TGCGCCAGCAGCTTAGGGGGCCGGGATTCACCCCTCCACTTT. It yields the protein CASSLGGRDSPLHF. The full variable domain, its missing parts supplied by reference TRBV5-1 and TRBJ1-6, is KAGVTQTPRYLIKTRGQQVTLSCSPISGHRSVSWYQQTPGQGLQFLFEYFSETQRNKGNFPGRFSGRQFSNSRSEMNVSTLELGDSALYLCASSLGGRDSPLHFGNGTRLTVT.

This clone was counted only a few times. V gene TRBV27 combines with J gene TRBJ2-4, with D unclear. This CDR3 spans 17 amino acids. V dropped 2 bases and J dropped 7 bases, with 21 bases sitting between them. The V gene's germline CDR1 is MNHEY and CDR2 SMNVEV (reference sequence). In DNA, the CDR3 is TGTGCCAGCAGTTTACGGGTGGGTGTCGAGGTAGAGAACATTCAGTACTTC. Residues: CASSLRVGVEVENIQYF.

This rearrangement joins TRBV7-8 to TRBJ1-4, with a weak D call TRBD1 (6 bases). Germline V CDR1 and CDR2: SGHVS, FQNEAQ. V was pared by 2 bases and J by 2 bases, with 12 bases between. The CDR3 has 16 amino acids. CDR3 protein: CASSLRGGATNEKLFF. In DNA, the CDR3 is TGTGCCAGCAGCTTAAGGGGGGGCGCGACTAATGAAAAACTGTTTTTT.

V gene TRBV19 combines with J gene TRBJ2-1, with TRBD2 identical over 8 bases. The CDR3 totals 17 residues. Germline CDR1 and CDR2: LNHDA and SQIVND (reference sequence). V lost 8 bases, J lost 4 bases, and 16 bases stayed unmatched. Written as DNA, the CDR3 is TGTGCCAGTTCCGGACGGATAGCGGGGAATCGTTACAATGAGCAGTTCTTC. It encodes CASSGRIAGNRYNEQFF. Full variable domain (rest looked up from reference TRBV19 and TRBJ2-1): DGGITQSPKYLFRKEGQNVTLSCEQNLNHDAMYWYRQDPGQGLRLIYYSQIVNDFQKGDIAEGYSVSREKKESFPLTVTSAQKNPTAFYLCASSGRIAGNRYNEQFFGPGTRLTVL.

This chain joins TRBV7-9 and TRBJ2-4, with D possibly being TRBD1 (6 bases). CDR3 size: 14 residues. Trimming left V 2 bases short and J 1 base short, with 6 bases between. Germline assignment: CDR1 SEHNR and CDR2 FQNEAQ (reference sequence). CDR3 protein: CASSLTGAKNIQYF. CDR3 DNA sequence: TGTGCCAGCAGCTTAACAGGGGCCAAAAACATTCAGTACTTC.

The sample holds one count of this clone. The rearrangement uses TRBV4-1 and TRBJ1-2, with D hard to call. CDR3 size: 14 residues. Germline V gives CDR1 MGHRA, CDR2 YSYEKL. V was cut by 0 bases and J by 8 bases, with 13 bases left in between. The CDR3 DNA follows: TGCGCCAGCAGCCAAGAACCGGAGATCGACGGCTACACCTTC. Translating it yields CASSQEPEIDGYTF.

This clone was observed a handful of times. V and J are TRBV28 and TRBJ1-4; no clear D. This CDR3 is built from 14 residues. Germline CDR1 and CDR2: MDHEN and SYDVKM. V lost 6 bases and J lost 0, with 8 bases in between. CDR3 in amino acids: CASSPVATNEKLFF. The CDR3 DNA reads TGTGCCAGCAGCCCTGTTGCAACTAATGAAAAACTGTTTTTT.

The genes are TRBV5-6 and TRBJ1-4, with TRBD1 as a possible D gene (6 bases). Germline values: CDR1 SGHDT, CDR2 YYEEEE. This CDR3 has 17 residues. Trimming removed 0 bases from V and 7 bases from J, with 19 bases in between. CDR3 sequence (DNA): TGTGCCAGCAGCTTGGAATCCGACAGGATAGGGAGTGAAAAACTGTTTTTT. Protein sequence: CASSLESDRIGSEKLFF.

This clone was detected only once. The V gene is TRBV29-1, the J gene TRBJ1-3, with no clear D. With 4 bases removed from V and 7 bases from J, the gap between germline ends came to 8 bases. CDR3 length: 11 amino acids. From germline, CDR1 is SQVTM and CDR2 ANQGSEA. Written as DNA, the CDR3 is TGCAGCGTTGGCTGGGCGAACACCATATATTTT. Amino acid sequence: CSVGWANTIYF.

The chain carries TRBV4-1 and TRBJ2-1; no firm D call. Between the trimmed V and J ends, which lost 1 base and 0 bases, there was a span of 13 bases. CDR3 size: 17 residues. Germline CDR1 reads MGHRA; CDR2 reads YSYEKL. As DNA, the CDR3 is TGCGCCAGCAGCCAAGGTTTCATGCGAAGCTCCTACAATGAGCAGTTCTTC. Translated, it gives CASSQGFMRSSYNEQFF.

The genes are TRBV5-1 and TRBJ1-6, with D possibly being TRBD1 (6 bases). V gave up 4 bases and J gave up 9 bases, with 14 bases separating them. CDR3 length: 14 amino acids. The germline V gene has CDR1 SGHRS and CDR2 YFSETQ. The CDR3 nucleotides are TGCGCCAGCAGCCCCTCAGGGGAGGGTTCACCCCTCCACTTT. Translated: CASSPSGEGSPLHF.

The chain recombines TRBV7-9 with TRBJ2-7, with D possibly TRBD1 on 6 matching bases. This CDR3 has 14 amino acids. In germline, CDR1 is SEHNR, CDR2 FQNEAQ (reference sequence). Trimming stripped 5 bases from V and 3 bases from J, with 14 bases between. CDR3 sequence reads: CASSPNQGYYEQYF. The DNA of the CDR3 is TGTGCCAGCAGCCCAAACCAGGGGTACTACGAGCAGTACTTC. Full variable domain (remainder filled in from reference TRBV7-9 and TRBJ2-7): DTGVSQNPRHKITKRGQNVTFRCDPISEHNRLYWYRQTLGQGPEFLTYFQNEAQLEKSRLLSDRFSAERPKGSFSTLEIQRTEQGDSAMYLCASSPNQGYYEQYFGPGTRLTVT.

This chain uses TRBV2 with TRBJ2-3; perhaps TRBD2 as D (5 bases). The CDR3 length is 15 residues. V was clipped by 4 bases and J by 5 bases, with 16 bases between them. The germline CDR1 and CDR2 sequences are SNHLY and FYNNEI. The chain's CDR3 is CASSGVAWVIDTQYF. For the CDR3, the DNA is TGTGCCAGCAGTGGGGTAGCGTGGGTTATAGATACGCAGTATTTT.

This sequence joins TRBV27 and TRBJ2-3; D is possibly TRBD2 (6 bases). Deletions cut 6 bases from V and 0 bases from J, with 19 bases between. Looked up from germline, CDR1 is MNHEY and CDR2 is SMNVEV (reference sequence). The CDR3 is made up of 17 amino acids. Here the CDR3 DNA reads TGTGCCAGCAGCCCACGGAATGCGGGACCCAGCACAGATACGCAGTATTTT. Translating gives CASSPRNAGPSTDTQYF.

This chain uses TRBV19 with TRBJ2-1, with TRBD2 as a possible D gene (6 bases). The V end was cut by 1 base, the J end by 4 bases, with 14 bases between. The germline V gene has CDR1 LNHDA and CDR2 SQIVND (reference sequence). This CDR3 spans 16 amino acids. The CDR3 DNA follows: TGTGCCAGTAGTATAGTTGGTAGCGGAGTTTACAATGAGCAGTTCTTC. Translation gives CASSIVGSGVYNEQFF.

A single count supports this clone. The CDR3 sequence: CASRYSLDYPPQYF. For the CDR3, the DNA is TGTGCCAGCAGATACAGTCTCGACTATCCGCCGCAGTATTTT. V and J are TRBV6-2 or TRBV6-3 and TRBJ2-3; D may be TRBD2 (5 bases). The CDR3 contains 14 residues. The V end lost 6 bases, the J end lost 10 bases, and 20 bases lay between the germline ends. CDR1 and CDR2 (germline): MNHEY, SVGEGT.